Listed below are T cell receptor beta chains from one sample, sequenced in a study of T-cell reconstitution after alpha-beta-depleted transplantation in children. MiXCR was run by TCRdb on the PCR reads, yielding one entry per CDR3 protein. Of around 800,000 distinct CDR3 sequences listed, 16% were seen once; the top ten hold 5%. The material was PBMCs, mostly from graft donor cells, obtained 360 days after TCRalphabeta/CD19-depleted stem cell transplant. Receptors were obtained from a male patient younger than 18 who had a stem cell transplant for acute lymphoblastic leukemia, so the T cells may come from the graft donor. Both conserved end residues are part of each CDR3. A D gene is named only where the DNA matches it firmly. Only part of the rows carry a size: once, few, many, or a class if the clone is expanded.

NA,11,TRBJ2-1,TRBV29-1,many,CSVESGLRQFF,TGCAGCGTTGAATCTGGATTACGGCAGTTCTTC
TRBD1,16,TRBJ1-3,TRBV18,few,CASSPTTGGSGNTIYF,TGTGCCAGCTCACCAACGACAGGGGGCTCTGGAAACACCATATATTTT
TRBD1,14,TRBJ1-2,TRBV27,few,CASSSDDRVYGYTF,TGTGCCAGCAGTTCCGATGACAGGGTCTATGGCTACACCTTC
NA,15,TRBJ2-4,TRBV7-3,few,CASSLGVRVENIQYF,TGTGCCAGCAGCTTAGGGGTTCGGGTAGAAAACATTCAGTACTTC
NA,15,TRBJ1-1,TRBV5-1,many,CASSLAVGGNTEAFF,TGCGCCAGCAGCTTGGCTGTCGGGGGTAACACTGAAGCTTTCTTT
NA,13,TRBJ2-4,TRBV4-1,few,CASMSLAKNIQYF,TGCGCCAGCATGTCCTTAGCCAAAAACATTCAGTACTTC
NA,15,TRBJ2-1,TRBV27,many,CASSGQRAGYNEQFF,TGTGCCAGCAGTGGCCAGCGGGCGGGATACAATGAGCAGTTCTTC
NA,12,TRBJ1-5,TRBV7-2,few,CASRLQIGPQHF,TGTGCCAGCAGGCTCCAGATTGGGCCCCAGCATTTT
NA,18,TRBJ2-3,TRBV11-1,NA,CASSFAPRQFPFTDTQYF,TGTGCCAGCAGCTTTGCACCGCGACAGTTCCCTTTCACAGATACGCAGTATTTT
TRBD2,14,TRBJ2-1,TRBV13,many,CASSLLAVHNEQFF,TGTGCCAGCAGCTTACTAGCGGTTCACAATGAGCAGTTCTTC
TRBD2,13,TRBJ2-4,TRBV12-3/TRBV12-4,NA,CASRPGTRDIQYF,TGTGCCAGCAGGCCCGGGACTAGAGACATTCAGTACTTC
NA,13,TRBJ1-2,TRBV6-5,many,CASSYSRNYGYTF,TGTGCCAGCAGTTACTCCAGGAACTATGGCTACACCTTC
NA,13,TRBJ2-1,TRBV24-1,NA,CATSDAFRDEQFF,TGTGCCACCAGTGATGCCTTTCGCGATGAGCAGTTCTTC
NA,15,TRBJ2-3,TRBV29-1,NA,CSVDGSGPLWDTQYF,TGCAGCGTTGATGGGTCGGGACCCTTGTGGGATACGCAGTATTTT
NA,14,TRBJ2-3,TRBV11-2,few,CASSFGLGSDTQYF,TGTGCCAGCAGCTTTGGGTTGGGGTCAGATACGCAGTATTTT
NA,13,TRBJ2-5,TRBV11-2,few,CASSLPNQETQYF,TGTGCCAGCAGCTTACCGAACCAAGAGACCCAGTACTTC
TRBD1,17,TRBJ1-1,TRBV5-1,NA,CASSLLLSGQGSTEAFF,TGCGCCAGCAGCTTGCTCCTTTCTGGACAGGGTTCCACTGAAGCTTTCTTT
NA,14,TRBJ2-2,TRBV10-3,NA,CAISDRGNTGELFF,TGTGCCATCAGTGACAGGGGGAACACCGGGGAGCTGTTTTTT
NA,14,TRBJ1-3,TRBV7-9,few,CASSLVRPGNTIYF,TGTGCCAGCAGCTTAGTTCGACCGGGAAACACCATATATTTT
NA,15,TRBJ1-5,TRBV11-2,NA,CASSLATGMGQPQHF,TGTGCCAGCAGCTTAGCTACGGGGATGGGTCAGCCCCAGCATTTT
NA,14,TRBJ2-1,TRBV4-1,many,CASREAALDNEQFF,TGCGCCAGCAGGGAAGCGGCGCTTGACAATGAGCAGTTCTTC
NA,16,TRBJ1-2,TRBV27,NA,CASSLWGSRDGYGYTF,TGTGCCAGCAGTTTATGGGGGAGCAGGGATGGGTATGGCTACACCTTC
NA,13,TRBJ2-7,TRBV29-1,many,CSVEDGRPYEQYF,TGCAGCGTTGAAGACGGCAGGCCCTACGAGCAGTACTTC
NA,13,TRBJ2-2,TRBV29-1,many,CSVRDFNTGELFF,TGCAGCGTGAGGGACTTCAACACCGGGGAGCTGTTTTTT
TRBD1,14,TRBJ2-7,TRBV25-1,NA,CASSSYGTGYEQYF,TGTGCCAGCAGTTCTTACGGGACAGGGTACGAGCAGTACTTC
TRBD2,13,TRBJ2-2,TRBV20-1,NA,CSAQGGSPWELFF,TGCAGTGCGCAAGGCGGGAGTCCCTGGGAGCTGTTTTTT
TRBD1,17,TRBJ1-1,TRBV27,few,CASTKSTGGAENTEAFF,TGTGCCAGCACCAAGTCGACAGGGGGCGCGGAGAACACTGAAGCTTTCTTT
NA,16,TRBJ2-7,TRBV6-1,few,CASSEEATGAHYEQYF,TGTGCCAGCAGTGAAGAAGCAACGGGAGCGCACTACGAGCAGTACTTC
NA,17,TRBJ1-3,TRBV6-1,NA,CASSRGIGGGGRNTIYF,TGTGCCAGCAGTAGAGGGATTGGCGGGGGAGGAAGAAACACCATATATTTT
NA,13,TRBJ2-7,TRBV5-1,once,CASSSGGVNEQYF,TGCGCCAGCAGCTCCGGGGGAGTAAACGAGCAGTACTTC
TRBD2,17,TRBJ2-1,TRBV10-2,few,CASSFLAGVHGGNEQFF,TGCGCCAGCAGTTTTCTGGCGGGAGTACATGGTGGCAATGAGCAGTTCTTC
NA,11,TRBJ2-5,TRBV2,NA,CARGRAETQYF,TGTGCCAGAGGACGGGCAGAGACCCAGTACTTC
NA,14,TRBJ2-7,TRBV12-3/TRBV12-4,few,CASSLLTGPYEQYF,TGTGCCAGCAGTTTATTAACGGGTCCCTACGAGCAGTACTTC
NA,17,TRBJ2-5,TRBV4-1,NA,CASSQEWARAVWKTQCF,TGCGCCAGCAGCCAAGAGTGGGCCAGGGCCGTCTGGAAGACCCAGTGCTTC
TRBD1,14,TRBJ2-5,TRBV3-1,few,CASSNRGYQETQYF,TGTGCCAGCAGCAACAGGGGCTACCAAGAGACCCAGTACTTC
NA,16,TRBJ1-5,TRBV5-5,NA,CASSLVRAGGNQPQHF,TGTGCCAGCAGCTTGGTTCGGGCGGGAGGGAATCAGCCCCAGCATTTT
NA,13,TRBJ2-7,TRBV7-9,NA,CASSGPGVYEQYF,TGTGCCAGCAGCGGGCCGGGAGTATACGAGCAGTACTTC
TRBD2,16,TRBJ2-7,TRBV12-3/TRBV12-4,few,CASSLVNSGNTYEQYF,TGTGCCAGCAGTTTAGTTAATAGCGGGAACACCTACGAGCAGTACTTC
NA,15,TRBJ2-7,TRBV2,NA,CASRLGYRALGEQYF,TGTGCCAGCCGGTTAGGGTATCGGGCCCTCGGCGAGCAGTACTTC
NA,15,TRBJ2-2,TRBV5-1,few,CASSLGHPNTGELFF,TGCGCCAGCAGCCTAGGACACCCGAACACCGGGGAGCTGTTTTTT